This entry lists 3 T cell receptor beta chains sequenced from one sample in a study of OX40 agonist ivuxolimab in advanced cancers. TCRdb's copy holds only in-frame clones and misses some; the assay was immunoSEQ multiplex PCR. The sample includes roughly 100,000 clones, roughly 89% of them seen just once. The sequenced sample was CD4+ or CD8+ T cells sorted from blood, obtained in a trial of the OX40 agonist ivuxolimab. The receptors shown here come from an adult with an advanced solid tumor such as melanoma, head and neck, liver or kidney cancer.

The chain recombines TRBV7-9 with TRBJ2-5, with 8 bases lining up with TRBD2. J lost 5 bases, V lost 2 bases, and 13 bases had no gene match. The CDR3 is 17 amino acids. Germline CDR1 and CDR2: SEHNR and FQNEAQ (reference sequence). Here the CDR3 reads CASSLRRLAPLGETQYF. CDR3 DNA: TGTGCCAGCAGCTTAAGGAGACTAGCGCCGCTGGGGGAGACCCAGTACTTC.

V usage is TRBV7-2 and J usage is TRBJ1-1; possibly TRBD1 for D (6 bases). This CDR3 has 13 residues. V lost 4 bases, J lost 4 bases, and 10 bases lay in between. The germline V gene has CDR1 SGHTA and CDR2 FQGNSA. CDR3 protein: CASSSGQLTEAFF. The CDR3 DNA is TGTGCCAGCAGCTCAGGACAGCTCACTGAAGCTTTCTTT. The full variable domain, with the rest looked up from reference TRBV7-2 and TRBJ1-1, is GAGVSQSPSNKVTEKGKDVELRCDPISGHTALYWYRQSLGQGLEFLIYFQGNSAPDKSGLPSDRFSAERTGGSVSTLTIQRTQQEDSAVYLCASSSGQLTEAFFGQGTRLTVV.

This sequence joins TRBV28 and TRBJ2-2; 7 nucleotides line up with TRBD2. Germline values: CDR1 MDHEN, CDR2 SYDVKM. The V and J ends lost 6 bases and 1 base, in that order; junction bases with no gene match: 5. This CDR3 has 15 amino acids. The CDR3: CASRGSGENTGELFF. In nucleotides, the CDR3 is TGTGCCAGCAGGGGAAGCGGGGAGAACACCGGGGAGCTGTTTTTT.